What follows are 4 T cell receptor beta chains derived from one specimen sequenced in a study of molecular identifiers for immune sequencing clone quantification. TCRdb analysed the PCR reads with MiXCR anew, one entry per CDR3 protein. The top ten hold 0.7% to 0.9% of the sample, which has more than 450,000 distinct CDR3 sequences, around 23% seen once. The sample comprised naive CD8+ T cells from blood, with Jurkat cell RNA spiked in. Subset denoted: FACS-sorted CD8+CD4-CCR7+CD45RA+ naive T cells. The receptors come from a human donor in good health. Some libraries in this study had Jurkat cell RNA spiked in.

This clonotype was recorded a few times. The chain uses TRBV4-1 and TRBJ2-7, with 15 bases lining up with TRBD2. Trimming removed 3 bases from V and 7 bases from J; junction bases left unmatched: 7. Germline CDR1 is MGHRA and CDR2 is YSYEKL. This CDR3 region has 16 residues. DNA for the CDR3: TGCGCCAGCAGCCACGGACTAGCGGGGGGGTCTGGGGAGCAGTACTTC. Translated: CASSHGLAGGSGEQYF.

The DNA of the CDR3 is TGTGCCAGCAGCCACGGGACAGGTCGCAATGAGCAGTTCTTC. Encoded protein: CASSHGTGRNEQFF. This chain joins TRBV7-9 and TRBJ2-1, with 8 bases that match TRBD1. Germline V lookup: CDR1 SEHNR, CDR2 FQNEAQ (reference sequence). This CDR3 region has 14 residues. Unmatched junction bases numbered 6, after V lost 5 bases and J lost 6 bases.

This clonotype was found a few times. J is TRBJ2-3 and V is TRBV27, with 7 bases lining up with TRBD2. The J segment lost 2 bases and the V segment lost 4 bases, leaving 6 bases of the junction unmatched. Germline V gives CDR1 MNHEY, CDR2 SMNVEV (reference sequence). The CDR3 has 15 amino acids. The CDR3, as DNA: TGTGCCAGCAGTTGGGGCGGGGGAGACACAGATACGCAGTATTTT. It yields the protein CASSWGGGDTDTQYF.

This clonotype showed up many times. The CDR3 sequence is CASSPGTGPDTQYF. The DNA of the CDR3 is TGCGCCAGCAGCCCAGGCACAGGGCCAGATACGCAGTATTTT. This chain uses TRBV4-3 with TRBJ2-3, with D tentatively TRBD1 (6 bases). CDR1 is LGHNA and CDR2 is YSLEER in the germline V gene. V was trimmed by 4 bases and J by 4 bases, leaving 12 bases between them. CDR3 length: 14 residues.